This T cell receptor (beta chain) was found in a study of T cell responses to AZD1222 COVID-19 vaccine. To note about this clone: The antigen is unknown.

Germline CDR1 WSHSY, CDR2 SAAADI. This CDR3 spans 12 amino acids. V was cut by 2 bases and J by 5 bases, with 6 bases left in between. Broader study findings: Of spike-specific TCRs, nearly half reportedly target regions left unmutated in variants. Spike-specific TCR breadth and depth rose after two AZD1222 doses. Dominant CD4 TCR responses targeted spike regions 160-218 and 743-854.

Clones were read by immunoSEQ multiplex PCR, and TCRdb kept only the in-frame ones, dropping some. The sample records 180,000 or so clones, 90% being singletons. The V and J genes are TRBV10-2 and TRBJ2-5; no definite D call. The sequence came from an adult who received the MenACWY meningococcal vaccine as a control. The sequencing here drew on peripheral blood, taken 28 days after the second dose of the MenACWY control vaccine. CDR3 sequence reads: CASSEGRETQYF. CDR3 DNA: TGCGCCAGCAGTGAGGGTAGGGAGACCCAGTACTTC.